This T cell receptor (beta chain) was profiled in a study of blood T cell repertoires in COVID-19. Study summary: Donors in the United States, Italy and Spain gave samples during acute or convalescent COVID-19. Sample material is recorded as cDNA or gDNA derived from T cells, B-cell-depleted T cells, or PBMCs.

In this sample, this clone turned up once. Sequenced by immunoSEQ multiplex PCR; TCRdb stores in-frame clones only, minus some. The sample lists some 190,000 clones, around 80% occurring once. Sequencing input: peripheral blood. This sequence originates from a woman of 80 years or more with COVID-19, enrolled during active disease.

The DNA for the CDR3 is TGTGCCAGCAGCGTAGAGGGGAATGGGGTTCGCGAGCAGTACTTC. This sequence encodes CASSVEGNGVREQYF. The chain recombines TRBV9 with TRBJ2-7; perhaps TRBD1 as D (5 bases). This CDR3 has 15 amino acids. Per the germline V gene, CDR1 is SGDLS and CDR2 is YYNGEE. Trimming pared 0 bases from V and 6 bases from J, leaving 16 bases between.